Below are 8 T cell receptor beta chains sequenced from a single sample in a study of blood T cells in healthy people across ages. A second PCR, run for roughly 7 to 12 cycles, used a sample-barcoded 5' primer plus a J-beta primer mix. TCRdb processed the 5' RACE reads anew with MiXCR; each CDR3 protein has one entry. The repertoire has hundreds of thousands of distinct CDR3 sequences, approximately 53% of them found once; the top ten carry more than 25%. The specimen sequenced was blood. These receptors were obtained from a man in his forties in good health.

The rearrangement uses TRBV7-7 and TRBJ2-1; 14 bases match TRBD2. The germline gives CDR1 SSHAT, CDR2 FNYEAQ (reference sequence). This CDR3 region has 19 residues. Trimming removed 5 bases from V and 1 base from J; junction bases left unmatched: 10. DNA for the CDR3: TGTGCCAGCAGCCGAACGGGACTAGCGGGAGTTGGGTCCTACAATGAGCAGTTCTTC. It specifies CASSRTGLAGVGSYNEQFF.

The V and J genes are TRBV20-1 and TRBJ2-3; tentative D call: TRBD2 (6 bases). The CDR3 runs to 13 residues. Germline-derived CDR1 and CDR2 are DFQATT and SNEGSKA (reference sequence). V was shortened by 1 base and J by 4 bases, with 9 bases between the two germline ends. The CDR3 here is CSARGGVPDTQYF. CDR3 DNA sequence: TGCAGTGCTAGAGGGGGGGTTCCAGATACGCAGTATTTT.

The chain recombines TRBV7-9 with TRBJ2-3; D not resolved. Trimming took 4 bases from V and 8 from J, leaving 10 bases between them. This CDR3 region has 12 residues. Germline lookup yields CDR1 SEHNR and CDR2 FQNEAQ (reference sequence). The CDR3 DNA reads as TGTGCCAGCAGCTCCCCCATGGGTACGCAGTATTTT. Translated, it gives CASSSPMGTQYF.

V gene TRBV6-6 combines with J gene TRBJ1-2, with a possible D match to TRBD1 (5 bases). Looked up from germline, CDR1 is MNHNY and CDR2 is SVGAGI (reference sequence). V was cut by 2 bases and J by 2 bases, with 9 bases left in between. The CDR3 sequence is 14 residues long. The DNA of the CDR3 is TGTGCCAGCAGTTACCAGGACAAGAACTATGGCTACACCTTC. As protein: CASSYQDKNYGYTF.

This clonotype has a handful of counts. The chain is built from TRBV27 and TRBJ2-7; TRBD1 matches 11 bases. The length of the CDR3 is 13 residues. The V gene end was trimmed by 8 bases and the J gene end by 6 bases; junction bases not matched to a gene: 6. Per germline, CDR1 MNHEY and CDR2 SMNVEV (reference sequence). The chain's CDR3 is CASGWDRGSEQYF. CDR3 in DNA: TGTGCCAGCGGCTGGGACAGGGGGTCCGAGCAGTACTTC.

The genes are TRBV7-9 and TRBJ2-1, with D possibly TRBD2 on 6 matching bases. Trimming took 1 base from V and 0 from J, leaving 13 bases between them. The CDR3 sequence is 17 residues long. Germline V gives CDR1 SEHNR, CDR2 FQNEAQ (reference sequence). CDR3 DNA sequence: TGTGCCAGCAGCTTAGTAGGGCGGGGATCCTCCTACAATGAGCAGTTCTTC. Protein product: CASSLVGRGSSYNEQFF.

This chain joins TRBV24-1 and TRBJ2-6; 11 bases are shared with TRBD1. The CDR3 sequence is 17 residues long. After removal of 6 bases from V and 0 bases from J, the junction contained 3 bases not matched to a gene. The germline V gene encodes CDR1 KGHDR and CDR2 SFDVKD. This chain's CDR3 is CATSWTGGSSGANVLTF. DNA for the CDR3: TGTGCCACCAGTTGGACAGGGGGCTCCTCTGGGGCCAACGTCCTGACTTTC.

The chain recombines TRBV7-2 with TRBJ2-6, with a possible D match to TRBD2 (6 bases). Looked up from germline, CDR1 is SGHTA and CDR2 is FQGNSA. Between the trimmed V and J ends, which lost 0 bases and 0 bases, there was a span of 12 bases. The CDR3 extends over 18 amino acids. The CDR3 DNA reads as TGTGCCAGCAGCTTAGCTGGCGGGGCAATCTCTGGGGCCAACGTCCTGACTTTC. Amino acids: CASSLAGGAISGANVLTF.